This passage covers 13 T cell receptor beta chains from one sample sequenced in a study of CD8 T cells in Susac syndrome. Reverse transcription of roughly 0.5 to 1 ug RNA was performed with random hexamers. TCRdb re-called the immunoSEQ multiplex PCR reads through MiXCR, storing one row per CDR3 protein. The repertoire has approximately 160,000 distinct CDR3 sequences, approximately 95% of them found once; the top ten carry 0.12%. Sequencing was carried out using CD4+ T cells from PBMCs. The receptors originated from a human donor with Susac syndrome.

This chain uses TRBV7-3 with TRBJ2-3; perhaps TRBD1 as D (6 bases). The CDR3 has 14 residues. V lost 5 bases, J lost 2 bases, and 11 bases lay in between. Germline V gene data show CDR1 as SGHTA and CDR2 as FQGTGA. The CDR3 sequence is CASSKGTSTDTQYF. CDR3 sequence (DNA): TGTGCCAGCAGCAAAGGGACATCCACAGATACGCAGTATTTT.

This chain uses TRBV28 with TRBJ2-3; D uncertain. Trimming pared 3 bases from V and 2 bases from J, leaving 6 bases between. The CDR3 spans 13 residues. Per germline, CDR1 MDHEN and CDR2 SYDVKM. The CDR3 loop reads CASSLGNTDTQYF. CDR3 DNA sequence: TGTGCCAGCAGTTTGGGTAACACAGATACGCAGTATTTT.

The V and J genes are TRBV11-2 and TRBJ2-7, with D possibly being TRBD1 or TRBD2 (5 bases each). The CDR3 runs 13 residues. V lost 5 bases, J lost 7 bases, and 15 bases lay in between. Germline values: CDR1 SGHAT, CDR2 FQNNGV. The CDR3 is CASSLGTSLEQYF. For the CDR3, the DNA is TGTGCCAGCAGCCTCGGGACGTCTCTGGAGCAGTACTTC.

The chain employs TRBV27 and TRBJ2-7, with a possible D match to TRBD2 (6 bases). The CDR3 is 15 residues long. V was cut by 3 bases and J by 3 bases, with 15 bases left in between. CDR1 is MNHEY and CDR2 is SMNVEV in the germline V gene (reference sequence). The CDR3 region has the DNA TGTGCCAGCAGTTTGGGGGGATCACGGGGCTACGAGCAGTACTTC. This sequence encodes CASSLGGSRGYEQYF.

This clonotype turned up a few times. The V gene is TRBV11-2, the J gene TRBJ1-6; D remains ambiguous. The germline V gene has CDR1 SGHAT and CDR2 FQNNGV. Trimming left V 5 bases short and J 7 bases short, with 15 bases between. The CDR3 totals 15 residues. The CDR3 nucleotides are TGTGCCAGCAGCCGGGAACCGGGAGGAAATTCACCCCTCCACTTT. It translates to CASSREPGGNSPLHF.

The CDR3 sequence: CSVLRAGETQYF. DNA for the CDR3: TGCAGCGTCTTAAGGGCCGGGGAGACCCAGTACTTC. The chain combines TRBV29-1 with TRBJ2-5; D not certain. Germline V CDR1 and CDR2: SQVTM, ANQGSEA. Trimming pared 6 bases from V and 5 bases from J, leaving 13 bases between. The CDR3 is 12 residues long.

The genes are TRBV5-1 and TRBJ2-2; D gene uncertain. The CDR3 extends over 13 amino acids. Germline V gives CDR1 SGHRS, CDR2 YFSETQ. V dropped 4 bases and J dropped 3 bases, with 7 bases sitting between them. The chain's CDR3 is CASSPRYTGELFF. CDR3 coding DNA: TGCGCCAGCAGCCCAAGATACACCGGGGAGCTGTTTTTT.

This rearrangement joins TRBV5-4 to TRBJ1-2; no clear D gene. Trimming cost V 0 bases and J 4 bases, with 10 bases left between them. Per the germline V gene, CDR1 is SGHNT and CDR2 is YYREEE (reference sequence). There are 14 residues in the CDR3. The CDR3 loop reads CASSLERSLYGYTF. CDR3 bases: TGTGCCAGCAGCTTGGAACGGAGCCTCTATGGCTACACCTTC.

This chain connects TRBV19 to TRBJ2-5, with D possibly TRBD2 on 6 matching bases. Germline assignment: CDR1 LNHDA and CDR2 SQIVND (reference sequence). V lost 8 bases to trimming and J lost 3 bases, with 10 bases between them. The CDR3 loop spans 12 amino acids. CDR3 nucleotide sequence: TGTGCCAGTGGGACTTCTAAAGAGACCCAGTACTTC. It yields the protein CASGTSKETQYF.

The rearrangement uses TRBV19 and TRBJ2-1; D unresolved. This CDR3 is 11 amino acids long. Germline CDR1 is LNHDA and CDR2 is SQIVND (reference sequence). Trimming left V 4 bases short and J 6 bases short, with 4 bases between. The CDR3 region is CASSRSNEQFF. The DNA of the CDR3 is TGTGCCAGTAGTAGGAGCAATGAGCAGTTCTTC.

The chain combines TRBV20-1 with TRBJ2-1; TRBD2 agrees at 9 bases. This CDR3 has 16 amino acids. V lost 2 bases, J lost 4 bases, and 9 bases stayed unmatched. In germline, CDR1 is DFQATT, CDR2 SNEGSKA (reference sequence). In DNA form, the CDR3 reads TGCAGTGCTAGATTACCGACTAGCGGCCGATACAATGAGCAGTTCTTC. Translating it yields CSARLPTSGRYNEQFF.

This clonotype was detected only once. The chain carries TRBV7-9 and TRBJ2-2; TRBD2 agrees at 8 bases. Germline CDR1 is SEHNR and CDR2 is FQNEAQ (reference sequence). V gave up 6 bases and J gave up 7 bases; unmatched junction bases: 7. The CDR3 sequence is 14 residues long. CDR3 DNA sequence: TGTGCCAGCAGTTCTGGACTAGCAGGCGGGGAGCTGTTTTTT. Translation: CASSSGLAGGELFF. The full variable domain, its missing parts supplied by reference TRBV7-9 and TRBJ2-2, is DTGVSQNPRHKITKRGQNVTFRCDPISEHNRLYWYRQTLGQGPEFLTYFQNEAQLEKSRLLSDRFSAERPKGSFSTLEIQRTEQGDSAMYLCASSSGLAGGELFFGEGSRLTVL.

The chain carries TRBV7-2 and TRBJ2-2; no clear D gene. V gave up 0 bases and J gave up 4 bases, with 6 bases separating them. The CDR3 has 14 amino acids. The V gene's germline CDR1 is SGHTA and CDR2 FQGNSA. DNA for the CDR3: TGTGCCAGCAGCTTAGCTACACCCACCGGGGAGCTGTTTTTT. Its translation is CASSLATPTGELFF. Complete variable domain (other parts from reference TRBV7-2 and TRBJ2-2): GAGVSQSPSNKVTEKGKDVELRCDPISGHTALYWYRQSLGQGLEFLIYFQGNSAPDKSGLPSDRFSAERTGGSVSTLTIQRTQQEDSAVYLCASSLATPTGELFFGEGSRLTVL.